This TCR beta chain was sequenced during a study of blood T cell repertoires in COVID-19. For the study at large: In each case, the material was cDNA or gDNA derived from T cells, B-cell-depleted T cells, or PBMCs.

CDR3 length: 15 amino acids. J was trimmed by 3 bases and V by 5 bases; bases with no gene match: 6. Germline CDR1 reads SGHAT; CDR2 reads FQNNGV. In the study's own analysis: Researchers report that nucleated cell counts were estimated from reference gene primer amplification. Measured with immunoSEQ multiplex PCR; TCRdb has only the in-frame clones, and not every one. D and trimming come from the DNA, and the V and J calls and clone size come from that table. The repertoire holds about 130,000 clones, roughly 84% seen once, with approximately 12% in the top ten. The chain has TRBV11-2 and TRBJ2-1; 8 nucleotides line up with TRBD1. Sample: peripheral blood. This sequence was found in a young woman who had recovered from COVID-19. CDR3 bases: TGTGCCAGCAGCCCAGAGGGGACAGGCTACAATGAGCAGTTCTTC. Protein: CASSPEGTGYNEQFF.